The next 4 T cell receptor beta chains were all read from a single sample in a study of T cells in localized non-small cell lung cancer. The assay was immunoSEQ multiplex PCR, and TCRdb's table has in-frame clones only and misses some. The repertoire has roughly 90,000 clones, roughly 90% of them found once; the top ten carry 4.1%. The sequencing here drew on PBMCs, taken before any cancer treatment. These receptors were obtained from a woman aged 35 to 75 with stage II squamous cell lung carcinoma.

This clone has just one count. CDR3 protein: CATHGTSGSLADTQYF. CDR3 sequence (DNA): TGTGCCACCCACGGGACTAGCGGGAGCCTCGCAGATACGCAGTATTTT. The V gene is TRBV5-4, the J gene TRBJ2-3; 14 positions match TRBD2. CDR3 length: 16 residues. Unmatched junction bases numbered 10, after V lost 9 bases and J lost 4 bases. CDR1 is SGHNT, CDR2 YYREEE, per germline (reference sequence).

The CDR3 loop reads CASSEDGLAPAQHF. The CDR3 DNA sequence: TGTGCCAGCAGTGAAGACGGACTGGCCCCCGCCCAGCATTTT. V usage is TRBV2 and J usage is TRBJ1-5; no clear D gene. Trimming stripped 1 base from V and 11 bases from J, with 15 bases between. This CDR3 is built from 14 residues. Germline CDR1 SNHLY, CDR2 FYNNEI.

The chain is built from TRBV28 and TRBJ2-2; 7 bases fit TRBD1. V gave up 4 bases and J gave up 1 base; unmatched junction bases: 6. Germline CDR1 reads MDHEN; CDR2 reads SYDVKM. The CDR3 contains 16 residues. CDR3 coding DNA: TGTGCCAGCAGTTCATGGGACAGCCGGAACACCGGGGAGCTGTTTTTT. Its protein is CASSSWDSRNTGELFF.

This chain connects TRBV7-8 to TRBJ1-5; D not resolved. Per germline, CDR1 SGHVS and CDR2 FQNEAQ. CDR3 length equals 14 residues. Trimming left V 5 bases short and J 2 bases short, with 10 bases between. CDR3 nucleotide sequence: TGTGCCAGCAGCCGAACTCTGGGCAATCAGCCCCAGCATTTT. Protein sequence: CASSRTLGNQPQHF.